This T cell receptor beta chain derives from a study of Graves' ophthalmopathy and Graves' hyperthyroidism. Amplification targeted the TCR beta CDR3 regions, with RNA transcripts as the source material. Investigators did first-round RT-PCR with HTBI primers, then second-round multiplex PCR. TCRdb analysed the multiplex PCR reads with MiXCR anew, one entry per CDR3 protein. Here the sample spans a few hundred thousand distinct CDR3 sequences, around 21% being singletons. On this clonotype itself: Its antigen is as yet unknown. Relative to the germline gene, one junction end is altered; a read error may explain this.

The CDR3 runs 14 residues. Germline values: CDR1 MDHEN, CDR2 SYDVKM. Findings and limits, study-wide: Blood also harbored most expanded thyroid clonotypes above 0.001 frequency. A model of 13 signatures distinguished ophthalmopathy from stable hyperthyroidism at around 90% sensitivity and roughly 81% specificity.

The sequence came from a woman aged 18 to 35 with stable Graves' hyperthyroidism. Material: peripheral blood. This chain joins TRBV28 and TRBJ1-2, with TRBD1 as a possible D gene (6 bases). The CDR3 coding sequence is TGTGCCAGCAGTTTCCCGGGGGCAGTCAATGGCTACAGCTTC. Translation gives CASSFPGAVNGYSF.